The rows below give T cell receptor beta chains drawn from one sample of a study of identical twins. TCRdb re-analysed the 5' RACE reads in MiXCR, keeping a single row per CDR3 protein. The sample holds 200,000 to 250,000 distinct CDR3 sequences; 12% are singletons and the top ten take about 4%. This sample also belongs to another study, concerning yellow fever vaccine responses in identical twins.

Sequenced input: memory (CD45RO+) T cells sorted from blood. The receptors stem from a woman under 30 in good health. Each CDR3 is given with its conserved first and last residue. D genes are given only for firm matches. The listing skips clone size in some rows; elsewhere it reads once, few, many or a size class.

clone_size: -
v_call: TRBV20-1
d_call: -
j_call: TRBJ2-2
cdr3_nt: TGCAGTGCTAGAGATATTCGGGGACACAACACCGGGGAGCTGTTTTTT
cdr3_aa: CSARDIRGHNTGELFF

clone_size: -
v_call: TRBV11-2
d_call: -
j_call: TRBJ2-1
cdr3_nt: TGTGCCAGCAGCTTACGAGCCAATGAGCAGTTCTTC
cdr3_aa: CASSLRANEQFF

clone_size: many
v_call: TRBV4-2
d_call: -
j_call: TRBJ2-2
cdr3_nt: TGTGCCAGCATTGGTTCTAACACCGGGGAGCTGTTTTTT
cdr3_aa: CASIGSNTGELFF

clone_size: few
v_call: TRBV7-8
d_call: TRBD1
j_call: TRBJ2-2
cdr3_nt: TGTGCCAGCAGCTTCAGACAGGGTGTAGTCACCGGGGAGCTGTTTTTT
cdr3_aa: CASSFRQGVVTGELFF

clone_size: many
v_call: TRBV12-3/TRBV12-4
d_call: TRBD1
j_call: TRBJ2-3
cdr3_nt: TGTGCCAGCAGCAGGGACAGGACGACAGATACGCAGTATTTT
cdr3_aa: CASSRDRTTDTQYF

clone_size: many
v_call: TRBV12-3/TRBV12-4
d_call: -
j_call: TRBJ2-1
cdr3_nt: TGTGCCAGCAACCACCTCTACAATGAGCAGTTCTTC
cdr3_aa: CASNHLYNEQFF

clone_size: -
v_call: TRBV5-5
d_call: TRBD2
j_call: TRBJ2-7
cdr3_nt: TGTGCCAGCAGCGCCGGGGGGGACTACGAGCAGTACTTC
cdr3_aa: CASSAGGDYEQYF

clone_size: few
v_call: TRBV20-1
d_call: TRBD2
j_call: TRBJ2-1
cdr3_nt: TGCAGTGCTAGAGATCTCAGGGTAGCGGGGGTCTATGAGCAGTTCTTC
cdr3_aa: CSARDLRVAGVYEQFF

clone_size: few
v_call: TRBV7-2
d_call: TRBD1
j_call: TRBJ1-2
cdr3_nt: TGTGCCAGCAGCCCAGGGGGGGGAGAGAACTATGGCTACACCTTC
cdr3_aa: CASSPGGGENYGYTF

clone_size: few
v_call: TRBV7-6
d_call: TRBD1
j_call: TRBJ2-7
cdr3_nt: TGTGCCAGCAGCTTAGCGCGGGACAGGGGTTCCGAGCAGTACTTC
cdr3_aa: CASSLARDRGSEQYF

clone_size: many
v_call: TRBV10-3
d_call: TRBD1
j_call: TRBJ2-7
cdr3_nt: TGTGCCACCTGGGGACAGGGCCCCTACGAGCAGTACTTC
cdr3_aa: CATWGQGPYEQYF

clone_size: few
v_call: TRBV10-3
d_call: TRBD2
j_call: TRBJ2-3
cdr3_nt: TGTGCCATCAGTGAGTCTATAGCGGGGGCCGCCGCTACGCAGTATTTT
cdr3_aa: CAISESIAGAAATQYF

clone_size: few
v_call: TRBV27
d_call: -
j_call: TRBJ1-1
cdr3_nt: TGTGCCAGCAATTCTTGGGGGGGTATCACTGAAGCTTTCTTT
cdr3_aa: CASNSWGGITEAFF

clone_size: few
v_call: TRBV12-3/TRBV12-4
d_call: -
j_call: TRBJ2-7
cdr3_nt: TGTGCCAGCAGTTCCCAGAACAGGGCCGAGCAGTACTTC
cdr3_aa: CASSSQNRAEQYF

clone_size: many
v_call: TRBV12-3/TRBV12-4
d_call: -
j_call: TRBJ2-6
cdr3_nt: TGTGCCAGCACCGTAAGCTCTGGGGCCAACGTCCTGACTTTC
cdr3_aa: CASTVSSGANVLTF

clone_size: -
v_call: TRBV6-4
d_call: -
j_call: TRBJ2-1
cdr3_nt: TGTGCCAGCAGTGATGGGGTTAGCTCCAGCAATGAGCAGTTCTTC
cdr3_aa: CASSDGVSSSNEQFF

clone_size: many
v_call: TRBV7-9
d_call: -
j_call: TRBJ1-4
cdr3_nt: TGTGCCAGCAGCCTCGGTTCGACAGACGGTGAAAAACTGTTTTTT
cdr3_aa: CASSLGSTDGEKLFF

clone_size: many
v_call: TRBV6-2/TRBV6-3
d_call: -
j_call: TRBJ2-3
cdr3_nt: TGTGCCAGCACCCACCGGGACCCAGCTAGCACAGATACGCAGTATTTT
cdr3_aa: CASTHRDPASTDTQYF